The 15 T cell receptor beta chains in this list originate from one sample, sequenced in a study of blood T cell repertoires in COVID-19. Clones were read by immunoSEQ multiplex PCR, and TCRdb kept only the in-frame ones, dropping some. The sample holds under 300,000 clones, around 81% seen once. Specimen: peripheral blood. The source is a woman aged 55-75 years with active or convalescent COVID-19.

This rearrangement joins TRBV5-4 to TRBJ1-2; TRBD1 matches at 11 bases. Per germline, CDR1 SGHNT and CDR2 YYREEE (reference sequence). Trimming took 10 bases from V and 6 from J; bases not matched to a gene: 8. This CDR3 contains 13 residues. The CDR3 is CAGGQGGEDGYTF. The CDR3 DNA reads TGTGCCGGGGGACAGGGGGGTGAGGATGGCTACACCTTC.

The chain employs TRBV18 and TRBJ1-5; TRBD1 is a possible D gene (6 bases). CDR1 is KGHSH, CDR2 LQKENI, per germline. Deletions cut 4 bases from V and 4 bases from J, with 17 bases between. CDR3 length equals 16 residues. The DNA for the CDR3 is TGTGCCAGCTCACTATTAGCCCAGGGGTCGAATCAGCCCCAGCATTTT. Translated, it gives CASSLLAQGSNQPQHF.

This clone was observed a handful of times. The chain is built from TRBV15 and TRBJ1-2; D is perhaps TRBD1 (5 bases). Germline-derived CDR1 and CDR2 are LNHNV and YYDKDF (reference sequence). V was trimmed by 6 bases and J by 10 bases, leaving 15 bases between them. The length of the CDR3 is 12 residues. The CDR3 is CATRTSLDTYTF. The CDR3 coding sequence is TGTGCCACCAGGACCTCATTGGACACCTACACCTTC. Full variable domain (missing parts from reference TRBV15 and TRBJ1-2): DAMVIQNPRYQVTQFGKPVTLSCSQTLNHNVMYWYQQKSSQAPKLLFHYYDKDFNNEADTPDNFQSRRPNTSFCFLDIRSPGLGDTAMYLCATRTSLDTYTFGSGTRLTVV.

The chain employs TRBV10-3 and TRBJ2-1, with TRBD1 matching 9 bases. The ends lost 2 bases at V and 6 bases at J; junction bases unmatched: 2. The CDR3 runs 14 residues. Germline CDR1 is ENHRY and CDR2 is SYGVKD. CDR3 sequence reads: CAISEGTGPNEQFF. The CDR3 region has the DNA TGTGCCATCAGTGAGGGGACAGGGCCCAATGAGCAGTTCTTC.

Comments on this clone: One junction end does not reproduce the germline sequence, and a read error may be involved. The V gene is TRBV6-1, the J gene TRBJ2-3; possibly TRBD2 for D (5 bases). The CDR3 consists of 12 residues. The germline V gene encodes CDR1 MNHNS and CDR2 SASEGT. The CDR3 DNA reads TGTGCCAGCAGTGACCGGGCCGGACTGATAGGATTT. Protein: CASSDRAGLIGF.

The V gene is TRBV7-7, the J gene TRBJ2-5; TRBD1 is a possible D gene (6 bases). CDR1 SSHAT and CDR2 FNYEAQ come from the germline V gene (reference sequence). The V and J ends lost 5 bases and 1 base respectively, with 14 bases between them. The CDR3 contains 15 residues. The DNA of the CDR3 is TGTGCCAGCAGCATCACCGGGACACCCCAAGAGACCCAGTACTTC. Protein: CASSITGTPQETQYF.

The table lists this clone with a few counts. This chain uses TRBV5-1 with TRBJ1-2; D is perhaps TRBD1 (5 bases). Trimming removed 5 bases from V and 6 bases from J, with 14 bases in between. Germline V lookup: CDR1 SGHRS, CDR2 YFSETQ. The CDR3 loop spans 13 amino acids. CDR3: CASRVGQLNGYTF. As DNA, the CDR3 is TGCGCCAGCAGAGTAGGACAATTAAATGGCTACACCTTC.

The chain has TRBV7-3 and TRBJ2-3; 8 bases agree with TRBD2. CDR1 SGHTA and CDR2 FQGTGA come from the germline V gene. V gave up 5 bases and J gave up 4 bases; unmatched junction bases: 8. This CDR3 is built from 15 residues. The CDR3 loop reads CASSGPGGRSDTQYF. The CDR3 region has the DNA TGTGCCAGCAGCGGCCCGGGGGGGCGCTCAGATACGCAGTATTTT.

A few counts support this clone. This rearrangement joins TRBV4-2 to TRBJ1-1, with 9 bases fitting TRBD1. Trimming cost V 3 bases and J 0 bases; bases outside gene matches: 2. Per the germline V gene, CDR1 is LGHNA and CDR2 is YNFKEQ. The CDR3 sequence is 15 residues long. The CDR3 DNA reads as TGTGCCAGCAGCCAGCGACAGGGGGTGAACACTGAAGCTTTCTTT. Protein: CASSQRQGVNTEAFF.

The chain links TRBV2 to TRBJ2-5, with D possibly being TRBD2 (8 bases). V was shortened by 9 bases and J by 7 bases, with 18 bases between the two germline ends. The CDR3 is made up of 13 amino acids. CDR1 is SNHLY and CDR2 is FYNNEI in the germline V gene. The CDR3 is CARFDRAGGTQYF. CDR3 nucleotide sequence: TGTGCCAGATTCGACAGGGCGGGGGGGACCCAGTACTTC.

This clone was seen a handful of times. The V gene is TRBV10-3, the J gene TRBJ2-5, with 11 bases identical to TRBD1. The CDR3 length is 13 residues. J was trimmed by 5 bases and V by 11 bases; bases with no gene match: 7. In germline, CDR1 is ENHRY, CDR2 SYGVKD. In DNA form, the CDR3 reads TGTGCCGCTGGACAGGGGGCTACGGAGACCCAGTACTTC. It encodes CAAGQGATETQYF.

A remark on this clone: At one end, the junction sequence differs from germline, possibly due to a read error. The gene calls are TRBV6-1 and TRBJ1-6, with 7 bases matching TRBD1. The CDR3 covers 14 residues. Germline CDR1 is MNHNS and CDR2 is SASEGT. The CDR3 protein is CASSEATGRSPLHF. CDR3 bases: TGTGCCAGCAGCGAAGCGACAGGGCGTTCACCCCTCCACTTT.

This chain uses TRBV19 with TRBJ2-5; 11 bases map to TRBD2. The germline gives CDR1 LNHDA, CDR2 SQIVND (reference sequence). The CDR3 sequence is 17 residues long. The V gene end was trimmed by 5 bases and the J gene end by 1 base; junction bases not matched to a gene: 9. CDR3 sequence: CASSGDATSGVQETQYF. Here the CDR3 DNA reads TGTGCCAGTAGTGGGGATGCGACTAGCGGGGTCCAAGAGACCCAGTACTTC.

The chain couples TRBV7-9 to TRBJ1-1; 9 bases line up with TRBD1. The J segment lost 6 bases and the V segment lost 4 bases, leaving 3 bases of the junction unmatched. Germline V gene data show CDR1 as SEHNR and CDR2 as FQNEAQ (reference sequence). CDR3 length equals 13 residues. As DNA, the CDR3 is TGTGCCAGCAGCTCGACAGGGGGAGCTGAAGCTTTCTTT. Protein sequence: CASSSTGGAEAFF.

The CDR3 reads CASGLVRGGQEIAKNIQYF. The DNA for the CDR3 is TGTGCTAGTGGTTTGGTAAGGGGGGGACAGGAGATAGCCAAAAACATTCAGTACTTC. The rearrangement uses TRBV12-5 and TRBJ2-4; perhaps TRBD1 as D (8 bases). Trimming pared 0 bases from V and 0 bases from J, leaving 18 bases between. The CDR3 sequence is 19 residues long. Looked up from germline, CDR1 is LGHNT and CDR2 is FRNRAP.